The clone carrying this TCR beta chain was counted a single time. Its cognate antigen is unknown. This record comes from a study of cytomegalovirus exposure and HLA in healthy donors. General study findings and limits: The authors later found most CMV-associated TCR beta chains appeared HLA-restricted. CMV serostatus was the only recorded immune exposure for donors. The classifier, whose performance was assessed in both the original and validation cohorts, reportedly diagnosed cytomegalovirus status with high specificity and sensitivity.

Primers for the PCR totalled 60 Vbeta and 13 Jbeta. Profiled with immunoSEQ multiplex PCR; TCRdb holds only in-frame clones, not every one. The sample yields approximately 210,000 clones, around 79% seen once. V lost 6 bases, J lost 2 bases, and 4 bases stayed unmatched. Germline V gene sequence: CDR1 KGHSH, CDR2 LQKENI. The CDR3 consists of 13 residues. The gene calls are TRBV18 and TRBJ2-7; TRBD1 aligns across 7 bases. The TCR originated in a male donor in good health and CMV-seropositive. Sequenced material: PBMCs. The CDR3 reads CASSEGQPYEQYF. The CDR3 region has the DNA TGTGCCAGCTCCGAGGGACAGCCCTACGAGCAGTACTTC.